The entry that follows covers one T cell receptor beta chain sequence. Its antigen remains unidentified. Trimming pared 1 base from V and 2 bases from J, leaving 11 bases between. CDR1 is MDHEN, CDR2 SYDVKM, per germline. This CDR3 is built from 15 residues. The sample is drawn from a study of identifying expanded T cells in peripheral blood. The method was immunoSEQ multiplex PCR; TCRdb's version includes in-frame clones alone and lacks a portion of them. The repertoire has approximately 100,000 clones, approximately 90% of them found once; the top ten carry 7.5% to 10%. Study-level findings and limits: Across healthy donors, higher total template counts meant significantly greater roughly two-week count variance.

During the collection period, no donor immune events like infections were recorded. This TCR derives from a person aged 18 to 70 in good health. The chain has TRBV28 and TRBJ1-1; D unclear. What was sequenced was blood. The CDR3: CASSLSSVGNTEAFF. The CDR3 DNA follows: TGTGCCAGCAGTTTATCGTCAGTAGGCAACACTGAAGCTTTCTTT.